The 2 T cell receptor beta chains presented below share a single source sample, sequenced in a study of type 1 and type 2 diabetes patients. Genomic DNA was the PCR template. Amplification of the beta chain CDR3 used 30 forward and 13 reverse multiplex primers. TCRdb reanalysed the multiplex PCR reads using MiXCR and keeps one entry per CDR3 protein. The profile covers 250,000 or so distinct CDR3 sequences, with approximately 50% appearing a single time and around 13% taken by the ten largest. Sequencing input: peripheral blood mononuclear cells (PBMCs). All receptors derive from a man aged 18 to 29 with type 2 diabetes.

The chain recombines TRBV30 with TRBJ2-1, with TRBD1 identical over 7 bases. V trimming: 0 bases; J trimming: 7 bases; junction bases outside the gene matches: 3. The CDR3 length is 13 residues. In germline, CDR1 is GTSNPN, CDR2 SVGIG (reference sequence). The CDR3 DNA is TGTGCCTGGAGTGTTCTACAGGGGAATGAGCAGTTCTTC. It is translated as CAWSVLQGNEQFF.

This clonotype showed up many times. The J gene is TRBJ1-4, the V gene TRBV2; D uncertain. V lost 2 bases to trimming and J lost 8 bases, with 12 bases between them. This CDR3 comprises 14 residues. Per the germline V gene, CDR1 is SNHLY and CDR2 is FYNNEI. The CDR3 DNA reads TGTGCCAGCAGTGAACTCCTGGGCAGCGAAAAACTGTTTTTT. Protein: CASSELLGSEKLFF.